The clone carrying this T cell receptor (beta chain) was observed at least ten times. What it binds is not known. Germline V gene data show CDR1 as ENHRY and CDR2 as SYGVKD. V was shortened by 3 bases and J by 1 base, with 10 bases between the two germline ends. This CDR3 comprises 14 residues. UMIs and sample barcodes were carried by the TCR alpha and TCR beta cDNA libraries that 5'RACE produced using constant-segment primers. TCRdb independently ran MiXCR on the 5' RACE reads; one entry per CDR3 protein. The data show tens of thousands of distinct CDR3 sequences, with over 13% seen just once and around two fifths held by the top ten. This entry is derived from a study of T-cell memory formation after mild COVID-19. Turning to the study itself: Largely donor-specific sequence clusters came from a couple of donors.

Findings of the study overall: Later expanders leaned CD4+, whereas day 15 to 85 contracting clones were balanced CD4/CD8.

This sequence originates from a young man who had mild COVID-19 (a few samples of this study predate the infection). Cell type and time point are not known. The chain couples TRBV10-3 to TRBJ2-7; no definite D call. Sequenced input: PBMCs or a T cell subset sorted from them (not recorded which). The CDR3 nucleotides are TGTGCCATCAGTGACCTCGGTCGTTCCTACGAGCAGTACGTC. Translating it yields CAISDLGRSYEQYV.